Below, 29 T cell receptor beta chains from the same sample are listed, as sequenced in a study of blood T cell repertoires in COVID-19. Assay: immunoSEQ multiplex PCR; the TCRdb copy retains only in-frame clones and omits some. This table has roughly 100,000 clones, roughly 90% appearing once. The material sequenced was peripheral blood. Receptors originate from a woman between 50 and 59 years old with COVID-19, enrolled during active disease.

The J gene is TRBJ2-3, the V gene TRBV10-3; possible D gene TRBD1, 5 bases. Per the germline V gene, CDR1 is ENHRY and CDR2 is SYGVKD. Deletions cut 0 bases from V and 2 bases from J, with 15 bases between. The CDR3 spans 17 residues. CDR3 amino acids: CAISESTAGRSTDTQYF. CDR3 nucleotides: TGTGCCATCAGTGAGTCGACAGCTGGACGATCCACAGATACGCAGTATTTT.

V gene TRBV30 combines with J gene TRBJ2-7; D is ambiguous. V was trimmed by 0 bases and J by 1 base, leaving 7 bases between them. This CDR3 comprises 13 residues. The germline gives CDR1 GTSNPN, CDR2 SVGIG (reference sequence). The CDR3 DNA is TGTGCCTGGAGTGTACTATTTTCCTACGAGCAGTACTTC. This translates into CAWSVLFSYEQYF.

The rearrangement uses TRBV7-9 and TRBJ2-1, with 10 bases lining up with TRBD2. Germline CDR1 and CDR2: SEHNR and FQNEAQ (reference sequence). The ends lost 2 bases at V and 5 bases at J; junction bases unmatched: 6. There are 16 residues in the CDR3. CDR3 sequence: CASSLHSGGPDNEQFF. CDR3 bases: TGTGCCAGCAGCTTACATAGCGGGGGGCCCGACAATGAGCAGTTCTTC.

The J gene is TRBJ1-3, the V gene TRBV28; D remains ambiguous. Germline V gives CDR1 MDHEN, CDR2 SYDVKM. The CDR3 extends over 14 amino acids. The V end was cut by 8 bases, the J end by 1 base, with 12 bases between. The CDR3 DNA is TGTGCCAGCGAGAGCAGCGGGTCTGGAAACACCATATATTTT. Translated, it gives CASESSGSGNTIYF.

The chain is built from TRBV12-3 or TRBV12-4 and TRBJ2-7; D is possibly TRBD2 (5 bases). The V and J ends lost 6 bases and 7 bases respectively, with 16 bases between them. The CDR3 sequence is 13 residues long. The CDR3, as DNA: TGTGCCAGCAGCCAAGGACTCGCTTGGGAGCAGTACTTC. Amino acid sequence: CASSQGLAWEQYF.

This chain uses TRBV2 with TRBJ1-5; a possible D gene is TRBD1 (6 bases). V was trimmed by 8 bases and J by 7 bases, leaving 18 bases between them. In germline, CDR1 is SNHLY, CDR2 FYNNEI. The CDR3 loop spans 14 amino acids. The CDR3 DNA sequence: TGTGCCAGCGGGGAGCGGGGGGCAGTCCAGCCCCAGCATTTT. Protein: CASGERGAVQPQHF.

J is TRBJ2-3 and V is TRBV6-5, with D tentatively TRBD1 (7 bases). V was clipped by 6 bases and J by 6 bases, with 16 bases between them. The CDR3 is 14 amino acids. From germline, CDR1 is MNHEY and CDR2 SVGAGI. The CDR3 protein is CASRTRGVRDTQYF. The CDR3 DNA follows: TGTGCCAGCAGGACCAGGGGGGTTCGGGATACGCAGTATTTT.

The rearrangement joins TRBV30 to TRBJ1-6; TRBD1 is a possible D gene (5 bases). This CDR3 spans 13 amino acids. Germline V lookup: CDR1 GTSNPN, CDR2 SVGIG (reference sequence). The V end was cut by 2 bases, the J end by 14 bases, with 16 bases between. The CDR3 is CAWSPPGAGALHF. The CDR3 DNA reads TGTGCCTGGAGTCCCCCCGGTGCGGGGGCCCTCCACTTT.

This chain connects TRBV6-1 to TRBJ1-2, with D unresolved. CDR1 is MNHNS, CDR2 SASEGT, per germline. CDR3 length: 15 residues. Between the trimmed V and J ends, which lost 1 base and 8 bases, there was a span of 17 bases. The CDR3 reads CASSEGSGGRAGYTF. CDR3 DNA: TGTGCCAGCAGTGAAGGGTCTGGAGGGAGGGCGGGCTACACCTTC.

This sequence joins TRBV29-1 and TRBJ1-2; 9 nucleotides agree with TRBD1. The CDR3 is 12 residues long. V lost 6 bases, J lost 8 bases, and 7 bases stayed unmatched. Germline assignment: CDR1 SQVTM and CDR2 ANQGSEA. CDR3 amino acids: CSVEQGARGYTF. DNA of the CDR3: TGCAGCGTGGAACAGGGGGCGCGGGGCTACACCTTC.

The gene calls are TRBV29-1 and TRBJ2-1; tentatively, D is TRBD1 (5 bases). Germline CDR1 reads SQVTM; CDR2 reads ANQGSEA. V was clipped by 4 bases and J by 6 bases, with 13 bases between them. The CDR3 is 13 amino acids. The CDR3 DNA sequence: TGCAGCGTTGTGGGGCCCCGATTCAATGAGCAGTTCTTC. Encoded protein: CSVVGPRFNEQFF.

The chain employs TRBV4-3 and TRBJ2-3; D perhaps matches TRBD1 (6 bases). V lost 2 bases, J lost 2 bases, and 29 bases lay in between. CDR3 size: 21 residues. Germline assignment: CDR1 LGHNA and CDR2 YSLEER. The chain's CDR3 is CASSQIPGHTQGKEDTDTQYF. The CDR3 DNA sequence: TGCGCCAGCAGCCAAATTCCAGGCCACACTCAGGGGAAGGAGGACACAGATACGCAGTATTTT.

This chain uses TRBV6-2 or TRBV6-3 with TRBJ1-2; D is uncertain. V was shortened by 2 bases and J by 4 bases, with 11 bases between the two germline ends. CDR3 length: 14 amino acids. Germline lookup yields CDR1 MNHEY and CDR2 SVGEGT. CDR3 nucleotides: TGTGCCAGCAGTTACGCCAGCGTTCTCTATGGCTACACCTTC. Translating gives CASSYASVLYGYTF.

V usage is TRBV7-9 and J usage is TRBJ2-2, with 7 bases matching TRBD2. Germline V gene lookup returns CDR1 SEHNR and CDR2 FQNEAQ (reference sequence). The CDR3 is 15 amino acids. The V segment lost 10 bases and the J segment 0 bases; nucleotides outside the gene matches: 8. DNA of the CDR3: TGTGCCACCGGGGGAGGGATAACGAACACCGGGGAGCTGTTTTTT. This translates into CATGGGITNTGELFF.

The gene calls are TRBV3-1 (or the pseudogene TRBV3-2) and TRBJ1-5, with 12 bases that match TRBD1. V was clipped by 4 bases and J by 1 base; unmatched bases: 2. The CDR3 contains 16 residues. Germline lookup yields CDR1 LGHDT and CDR2 YNNKEL (reference sequence). The CDR3 DNA reads TGTGCCAGCAGCCTCGGGACAGGGGGCAGCAATCAGCCCCAGCATTTT. It yields the protein CASSLGTGGSNQPQHF.

The genes are TRBV18 and TRBJ2-3; D may be TRBD1 (6 bases). This CDR3 comprises 15 residues. CDR1 and CDR2 from the germline V gene are KGHSH and LQKENI. The V gene lost 2 bases and the J gene lost 1 base, with 10 bases spanning the gap. The CDR3 reads CASSPVTGGTDTQYF. CDR3 sequence (DNA): TGTGCCAGCTCACCAGTGACAGGCGGCACAGATACGCAGTATTTT. Full variable domain (missing parts from reference TRBV18 and TRBJ2-3): NAGVMQNPRHLVRRRGQEARLRCSPMKGHSHVYWYRQLPEEGLKFMVYLQKENIIDESGMPKERFSAEFPKEGPSILRIQQVVRGDSAAYFCASSPVTGGTDTQYFGPGTRLTVL.

The chain combines TRBV30 with TRBJ1-2, with D maybe TRBD1 (5 bases). The CDR3 has 14 amino acids. CDR1 and CDR2 from the germline V gene are GTSNPN and SVGIG (reference sequence). V lost 8 bases, J lost 2 bases, and 18 bases lay in between. In DNA, the CDR3 is TGTGCCGGGGGACGGAGCCCTGGGAACTATGGCTACACCTTC. Encoded protein: CAGGRSPGNYGYTF.

The gene calls are TRBV30 and TRBJ2-6; no firm D call. Germline V CDR1 and CDR2: GTSNPN, SVGIG (reference sequence). This CDR3 is built from 13 residues. V shed 2 bases and J shed 4 bases, with 6 bases lying between them. The CDR3 region is CAWSLRGANVLTF. As DNA, the CDR3 is TGTGCCTGGAGTCTGAGAGGGGCCAACGTCCTGACTTTC.

Of note for this clone: The same CDR3 can be traced to other DNA sequences in this sample. The chain links TRBV6-5 to TRBJ2-3; 11 nucleotides match TRBD2. J lost 3 bases, V lost 9 bases, and 5 bases had no gene match. The length of the CDR3 is 14 residues. Germline CDR1 reads MNHEY; CDR2 reads SVGAGI. The chain's CDR3 is CASRTSGGTDTQYF. CDR3 nucleotide sequence: TGTGCCAGTCGAACTAGCGGGGGAACAGATACGCAGTATTTT.

This chain joins TRBV18 and TRBJ2-3, with unresolved D. Between the trimmed V and J ends, which lost 4 bases and 2 bases, there was a span of 16 bases. The CDR3 loop spans 16 amino acids. Germline V CDR1 and CDR2: KGHSH, LQKENI. CDR3 DNA: TGTGCCAGCTCACGCTCCCGGGTTTTGGACACAGATACGCAGTATTTT. It translates to CASSRSRVLDTDTQYF.

This sequence joins TRBV5-1 and TRBJ2-1, with 9 bases lining up with TRBD1. The germline V gene has CDR1 SGHRS and CDR2 YFSETQ. The CDR3 has 16 residues. V shed 4 bases and J 7 bases; nucleotides not matched to a gene: 12. CDR3 region: CASSASGTGKWNEQFF. The CDR3, as DNA: TGCGCCAGCAGCGCGTCCGGGACAGGGAAATGGAATGAGCAGTTCTTC.

A few counts support this clone. The sample contains more than one DNA sequence encoding this CDR3. The CDR3 coding sequence is TGTGCCAGCCGAGGCGGATCCTACGAGCAGTACTTC. It encodes CASRGGSYEQYF. The genes are TRBV2 and TRBJ2-7, with D unclear. The germline CDR1 and CDR2 sequences are SNHLY and FYNNEI. The CDR3 has 12 amino acids. Trimming took off 8 bases at V and 1 base at J, with 9 bases between the two ends. The complete variable domain, with remaining parts taken from reference TRBV2 and TRBJ2-7, reads EPEVTQTPSHQVTQMGQEVILRCVPISNHLYFYWYRQILGQKVEFLVSFYNNEISEKSEIFDDQFSVERPDGSNFTLKIRSTKLEDSAMYFCASRGGSYEQYFGPGTRLTVT.

This clone was seen a single time. V and J are TRBV3-1 (or the pseudogene TRBV3-2) and TRBJ1-4, with D possibly matching TRBD1 (6 bases). This CDR3 is built from 14 residues. Trimming removed 4 bases from V and 8 bases from J, with 14 bases in between. The germline V gene has CDR1 LGHDT and CDR2 YNNKEL (reference sequence). The CDR3 is CASSPRGGVEKLFF. CDR3 DNA sequence: TGTGCCAGCAGCCCCCGCGGGGGCGTGGAAAAACTGTTTTTT.

The chain links TRBV2 to TRBJ2-7; 9 nucleotides align to TRBD2. Losses at the gene ends were 1 base for V and 2 bases for J; bases not matched to a gene: 3. The CDR3 runs 15 residues. CDR1 is SNHLY and CDR2 is FYNNEI in the germline V gene. CDR3 loop: CASSEELAGPYEQYF. The CDR3 DNA is TGTGCCAGCAGTGAAGAGCTAGCGGGGCCCTACGAGCAGTACTTC.

The chain uses TRBV10-3 and TRBJ2-1; 8 nucleotides align to TRBD2. The germline CDR1 and CDR2 sequences are ENHRY and SYGVKD. With 5 bases clipped from V and 5 bases from J, the junction kept 8 bases outside the gene matches. CDR3 length: 15 residues. CDR3 in DNA: TGTGCCATCAGTCCAGTAGCGGGGTCCAACAATGAGCAGTTCTTC. This sequence encodes CAISPVAGSNNEQFF.

The chain joins TRBV4-1 to TRBJ2-1, with D possibly matching TRBD2 (5 bases). The V end was cut by 4 bases, the J end by 1 base, with 14 bases between. This CDR3 is built from 16 residues. Germline V CDR1 and CDR2: MGHRA, YSYEKL. For the CDR3, the DNA is TGCGCCAGCAGCCCCTCGGGGTGGGATTCCTACAATGAGCAGTTCTTC. It specifies CASSPSGWDSYNEQFF.

The chain has TRBV7-6 and TRBJ1-2; 7 bases are a match to TRBD1. With V trimmed by 5 bases and J by 6 bases, 12 bases remained unmatched. Germline V gene data show CDR1 as SGHVS and CDR2 as FNYEAQ. The CDR3 sequence is 15 residues long. CDR3 coding DNA: TGTGCCAGCAGCCCCCAGGGGGAGACAGGGCATGGCTACACCTTC. It codes for CASSPQGETGHGYTF. The entire variable domain, with the rest obtained from reference TRBV7-6 and TRBJ1-2, is as follows: GAGVSQSPRYKVTKRGQDVALRCDPISGHVSLYWYRQALGQGPEFLTYFNYEAQQDKSGLPNDRFSAERPEGSISTLTIQRTEQRDSAMYRCASSPQGETGHGYTFGSGTRLTVV.

The V gene is TRBV30, the J gene TRBJ1-2; possibly TRBD1 for D (5 bases). The length of the CDR3 is 13 residues. Germline V CDR1 and CDR2: GTSNPN, SVGIG (reference sequence). V lost 4 bases and J 6 bases, leaving 15 bases between the germline ends. CDR3 nucleotides: TGTGCCTGGATGAGGCAGGGATTCCATGGCTACACCTTC. It yields the protein CAWMRQGFHGYTF.

The rearrangement joins TRBV27 to TRBJ2-5; TRBD1 aligns across 8 bases. The CDR3 consists of 14 residues. Trimming took 5 bases from V and 5 from J; bases not matched to a gene: 7. Germline V gene sequence: CDR1 MNHEY, CDR2 SMNVEV (reference sequence). The CDR3 here is CASSPTGVGETQYF. For the CDR3, the DNA is TGTGCCAGCAGTCCGACAGGGGTGGGGGAGACCCAGTACTTC.